This entry lists 17 T cell receptor beta chains sequenced from one sample in a study of blood T cell repertoires in COVID-19. Here immunoSEQ multiplex PCR was the method, and the copy in TCRdb shows in-frame clones only, minus some. This sample has hundreds of thousands of clones; 70% to 90% occur once, and the top ten carry around 6.5%. The sample consisted of peripheral blood. The receptors originated from a woman aged 25 to 39 with COVID-19, enrolled during active disease.

V and J are TRBV3-1 (or the pseudogene TRBV3-2) and TRBJ2-3, with TRBD2 matching 8 bases. This CDR3 spans 16 amino acids. With 1 base clipped from V and 0 bases from J, the junction kept 3 bases outside the gene matches. Germline V gene sequence: CDR1 LGHDT, CDR2 YNNKEL (reference sequence). CDR3 loop: CASSQVSGESTDTQYF. The CDR3 DNA reads as TGTGCCAGCAGCCAAGTTAGCGGGGAGAGCACAGATACGCAGTATTTT.

V gene TRBV27 combines with J gene TRBJ1-1; 10 bases line up with TRBD1. V was pared by 8 bases and J by 0 bases, with 9 bases of the junction left unmatched. The CDR3 sequence is 16 residues long. Germline CDR1 and CDR2: MNHEY and SMNVEV (reference sequence). The CDR3 loop reads CASRRGTGAMNTEAFF. CDR3 sequence (DNA): TGTGCCAGCCGGAGGGGGACAGGGGCCATGAACACTGAAGCTTTCTTT.

The chain joins TRBV7-2 to TRBJ1-2; 8 positions agree with TRBD1. This CDR3 spans 19 amino acids. Germline trimming cut 6 bases from V and 1 base from J; bases unmatched to any gene: 19. Germline lookup yields CDR1 SGHTA and CDR2 FQGNSA. Here the CDR3 reads CASSPRTGGVGTVNYGYTF. The CDR3 nucleotides are TGTGCCAGCAGTCCAAGAACAGGGGGGGTTGGTACAGTTAACTATGGCTACACCTTC.

The genes are TRBV28 and TRBJ2-7; 7 nucleotides match TRBD1. Trimming took 10 bases from V and 0 from J; bases not matched to a gene: 9. Germline CDR1 reads MDHEN; CDR2 reads SYDVKM. The CDR3 loop spans 14 amino acids. CDR3 DNA sequence: TGTGCCATCGCTAGGGGGCCTACCTCCTACGAGCAGTACGTC. Translation: CAIARGPTSYEQYV.

The chain combines TRBV15 with TRBJ2-7; 11 positions match TRBD1. Germline V gene sequence: CDR1 LNHNV, CDR2 YYDKDF (reference sequence). The junction had 1 base not matched to a gene; V was cut back by 5 bases and J by 4 bases. This CDR3 has 13 residues. The CDR3 DNA reads as TGTGCCACCAGCGGGGACAGGGGGTACGAGCAGTACGTC. This encodes CATSGDRGYEQYV.

The chain recombines TRBV24-1 with TRBJ2-3; a weak D match, TRBD1 (6 bases). CDR1 is KGHDR and CDR2 is SFDVKD in the germline V gene. CDR3 length equals 15 residues. The V and J ends lost 5 bases and 4 bases respectively, with 15 bases between them. The CDR3 spells CATSGTGSFADTQYF. Written as DNA, the CDR3 is TGTGCCACCAGTGGTACAGGGTCTTTCGCAGATACGCAGTATTTT.

The chain couples TRBV5-1 to TRBJ1-4; D not certain. The CDR3 has 15 amino acids. In germline, CDR1 is SGHRS, CDR2 YFSETQ. Trimming pared 2 bases from V and 1 base from J, leaving 9 bases between. In DNA form, the CDR3 reads TGCGCCAGCAGCTTAATGGGAGAAACTAATGAAAAACTGTTTTTT. Its protein product is CASSLMGETNEKLFF. Based on the CDR3 plus reference TRBV5-1 and TRBJ1-4, the full variable domain is KAGVTQTPRYLIKTRGQQVTLSCSPISGHRSVSWYQQTPGQGLQFLFEYFSETQRNKGNFPGRFSGRQFSNSRSEMNVSTLELGDSALYLCASSLMGETNEKLFFGSGTQLSVL.

This chain links TRBV5-4 with TRBJ1-6; 8 bases are shared with TRBD1. Trimming removed 0 bases from V and 10 bases from J; junction bases left unmatched: 6. This CDR3 has 15 residues. Germline lookup yields CDR1 SGHNT and CDR2 YYREEE (reference sequence). The CDR3 reads CASSLEPGGHSPLHF. CDR3 bases: TGTGCCAGCAGCTTGGAGCCAGGGGGCCACTCACCCCTCCACTTT.

The chain recombines TRBV6-5 with TRBJ1-6, with D possibly matching TRBD1 (5 bases). Germline CDR1 and CDR2: MNHEY and SVGAGI. The V end was cut by 2 bases, the J end by 8 bases, with 13 bases between. There are 15 residues in the CDR3. DNA of the CDR3: TGTGCCAGCAGTTACGGGACGGGAGGGGATTCACCCCTCCACTTT. This codes for CASSYGTGGDSPLHF.

This clone was seen once. V and J are TRBV19 and TRBJ2-5, with TRBD2 identical over 7 bases. This CDR3 spans 14 amino acids. Germline loops: CDR1 LNHDA, CDR2 SQIVND (reference sequence). V was pared by 4 bases and J by 5 bases, with 7 bases of the junction left unmatched. The CDR3 loop reads CASSTGSSGETQYF. CDR3 bases: TGTGCCAGTAGTACCGGGAGTAGCGGGGAGACCCAGTACTTC. Supplemented by reference TRBV19 and TRBJ2-5, the full variable domain reads DGGITQSPKYLFRKEGQNVTLSCEQNLNHDAMYWYRQDPGQGLRLIYYSQIVNDFQKGDIAEGYSVSREKKESFPLTVTSAQKNPTAFYLCASSTGSSGETQYFGPGTRLLVL.

V gene TRBV5-5 combines with J gene TRBJ1-2; maybe TRBD1 (5 bases). Per the germline V gene, CDR1 is SGHKS and CDR2 is YYEKEE (reference sequence). The V end lost 2 bases, the J end lost 4 bases, and 9 bases lay between the germline ends. There are 13 residues in the CDR3. In DNA form, the CDR3 reads TGTGCCAGCAGCTTCAGGGATGGCTATGGCTACACCTTC. This sequence encodes CASSFRDGYGYTF.

This rearrangement joins TRBV5-5 to TRBJ2-2; D not certain. Germline CDR1 SGHKS, CDR2 YYEKEE (reference sequence). The CDR3 length is 16 residues. With 2 bases removed from V and 4 bases from J, the gap between germline ends came to 15 bases. The CDR3 nucleotides read TGTGCCAGCAGCTTATTGGCCAGTGCATTCACCGGGGAGCTGTTTTTT. This translates into CASSLLASAFTGELFF.

This rearrangement joins TRBV7-9 to TRBJ2-3, with D perhaps TRBD1 (6 bases). The CDR3 is 16 amino acids. Germline lookup yields CDR1 SEHNR and CDR2 FQNEAQ (reference sequence). Trimming took off 5 bases at V and 3 bases at J, with 18 bases between the two ends. The chain's CDR3 is CASSKQGVQGTDTQYF. DNA for the CDR3: TGTGCCAGCAGCAAACAGGGAGTCCAAGGAACAGATACGCAGTATTTT. Full variable domain (outside the CDR3, taken from reference TRBV7-9 and TRBJ2-3): DTGVSQNPRHKITKRGQNVTFRCDPISEHNRLYWYRQTLGQGPEFLTYFQNEAQLEKSRLLSDRFSAERPKGSFSTLEIQRTEQGDSAMYLCASSKQGVQGTDTQYFGPGTRLTVL.

This chain links TRBV15 with TRBJ1-2; TRBD1 agrees at 8 bases. V was pared by 5 bases and J by 8 bases, with 4 bases of the junction left unmatched. Looked up from germline, CDR1 is LNHNV and CDR2 is YYDKDF (reference sequence). This CDR3 region has 12 residues. CDR3 amino acids: CATSETGEGYTF. The CDR3 bases are TGTGCCACCAGCGAGACAGGGGAGGGCTACACCTTC.

The chain uses TRBV19 and TRBJ1-4, with a possible D match to TRBD1 (6 bases). Trimming left V 3 bases short and J 6 bases short, with 14 bases between. This CDR3 has 15 residues. In germline, CDR1 is LNHDA, CDR2 SQIVND (reference sequence). The CDR3 bases are TGTGCCAGTAGTATTTTTCGGACAGCCGATGAAAAACTGTTTTTT. This sequence encodes CASSIFRTADEKLFF.

The chain recombines TRBV27 with TRBJ2-1; 8 nucleotides line up with TRBD2. The CDR3 contains 15 residues. Germline values: CDR1 MNHEY, CDR2 SMNVEV (reference sequence). The V gene end was trimmed by 4 bases and the J gene end by 3 bases; junction bases not matched to a gene: 5. The CDR3 reads CASSSGTRLYNEQFF. The CDR3 nucleotides are TGTGCCAGCAGTTCCGGGACTAGGCTCTACAATGAGCAGTTCTTC.

The genes are TRBV5-4 and TRBJ2-3; maybe TRBD1 (6 bases). CDR1 and CDR2 from the germline V gene are SGHNT and YYREEE (reference sequence). This CDR3 is built from 13 residues. The V and J ends lost 5 bases and 3 bases respectively, with 10 bases between them. The CDR3 DNA follows: TGTGCCAGCAGGAAACAGGGAACAGATACGCAGTATTTT. This gives the protein CASRKQGTDTQYF.